The next 17 T cell receptor beta chains were all read from a single sample in a study of molecular identifiers for immune sequencing clone quantification. One entry per CDR3 protein results from TCRdb running MiXCR on the PCR reads. This sample has a few hundred thousand distinct CDR3 sequences; roughly a quarter occur once, and the top ten carry about 0.74%. Sequenced sample: naive CD8+ T cells from blood, with Jurkat cell RNA spiked in. The sample's subset: FACS-sorted CD8+CD4-CCR7+CD45RA+ naive T cells. Receptors originate from a human donor in good health. Some libraries in this study had Jurkat cell RNA spiked in.

Comments on this clonotype: Its ends do not fully match the called genes, so a read error is possible. The rearrangement joins TRBV20-1 to TRBJ2-5; no clear D. Germline CDR1 is DFQATT and CDR2 is SNEGSKA (reference sequence). This CDR3 has 13 amino acids. The CDR3 loop is CRARGSDQETQYF. The DNA of the CDR3 is TGCAGGGCTAGAGGAAGTGACCAAGAGACTCAGTACTTC.

This clonotype was found many times. The chain joins TRBV20-1 to TRBJ1-2, with D unclear. The CDR3 is made up of 8 amino acids. Germline CDR1 DFQATT, CDR2 SNEGSKA (reference sequence). CDR3 DNA: TGCAGCCTTAATGGCTACACCTTC. It yields the protein CSLNGYTF.

This clonotype showed up many times. This chain connects TRBV7-9 to TRBJ2-7; unclear D gene. The CDR3 totals 13 residues. With 4 bases removed from V and 3 bases from J, the gap between germline ends came to 10 bases. Germline CDR1 is SEHNR and CDR2 is FQNEAQ (reference sequence). The CDR3 bases are TGTGCCAGCAGCTACAGTTTGGACTACGAGCAGTACTTC. It codes for CASSYSLDYEQYF.

This clonotype was recorded a few times. J is TRBJ1-3 and V is TRBV4-1, with 8 bases matching TRBD1. The CDR3 is 17 amino acids. The J segment lost 6 bases and the V segment lost 0 bases, leaving 10 bases of the junction unmatched. Germline V gene data show CDR1 as MGHRA and CDR2 as YSYEKL. The CDR3 protein is CASSQDPRTGYENTIYF. The CDR3 DNA is TGCGCCAGCAGCCAAGATCCACGGACAGGGTACGAAAACACCATATATTTT.

This clonotype was observed a handful of times. The rearrangement joins TRBV29-1 to TRBJ2-7; TRBD2 matches 7 bases. Trimming removed 0 bases from V and 6 bases from J; junction bases left unmatched: 2. Germline V lookup: CDR1 SQVTM, CDR2 ANQGSEA. The CDR3 is 12 amino acids. DNA for the CDR3: TGCAGCGTTGAAGATGGGGGGGTCGAGCAGTACTTC. It codes for CSVEDGGVEQYF.

In nucleotides, the CDR3 is TGTGCCAGCAGCCCAACGGGACAGGGGGACGAGCAGTACTTC. Protein product: CASSPTGQGDEQYF. This chain connects TRBV3-1 to TRBJ2-7; 11 nucleotides line up with TRBD1. The CDR3 is 14 amino acids. The ends lost 4 bases at V and 5 bases at J; junction bases unmatched: 4. Germline V CDR1 and CDR2: LGHDT, YNNKEL (reference sequence).

The rearrangement uses TRBV6-4 and TRBJ1-2; D is uncertain. Germline values: CDR1 MRHNA, CDR2 SNTAGT. This CDR3 is built from 15 residues. V lost 5 bases and J 6 bases, leaving 19 bases between the germline ends. CDR3: CASSPRPGTDHGYTF. The CDR3 DNA reads TGTGCCAGCAGTCCAAGGCCGGGAACCGACCATGGCTACACCTTC.

This clonotype was seen at least ten times. An end of the junction differs from the germline gene, which may be a read error. The rearrangement uses TRBV7-7 and TRBJ2-3; tentatively, D is TRBD2 (5 bases). This CDR3 is built from 13 residues. The germline gives CDR1 SSHAT, CDR2 FNYEAQ (reference sequence). The DNA for the CDR3 is TGTGCTAGCAGCGAGGAACTAGGAGATACGCAGTATTTT. It specifies CASSEELGDTQYF.

This clonotype was recorded at least ten times. V and J are TRBV29-1 and TRBJ1-2; D gene unclear. CDR1 SQVTM and CDR2 ANQGSEA come from the germline V gene. This CDR3 is 12 amino acids long. V dropped 6 bases and J dropped 8 bases, with 16 bases sitting between them. The CDR3 DNA reads as TGCAGCGTGGCCGGAAACGAGCTGGGCTACACCTTC. Residues: CSVAGNELGYTF.

The chain links TRBV30 to TRBJ1-1; a possible D gene is TRBD1 (5 bases). This CDR3 contains 16 residues. Germline V lookup: CDR1 GTSNPN, CDR2 SVGIG (reference sequence). V shed 4 bases and J shed 1 base, with 19 bases lying between them. CDR3 sequence: CAWIDHSGTANTEAFF. CDR3 in DNA: TGTGCCTGGATAGACCATTCCGGGACTGCGAACACTGAAGCTTTCTTT. Based on the CDR3 plus reference TRBV30 and TRBJ1-1, the full variable domain is SQTIHQWPATLVQPVGSPLSLECTVEGTSNPNLYWYRQAAGRGLQLLFYSVGIGQISSEVPQNLSASRPQDRQFILSSKKLLLSDSGFYLCAWIDHSGTANTEAFFGQGTRLTVV.

This clonotype was seen at least ten times. V gene TRBV15 combines with J gene TRBJ1-5; 10 nucleotides agree with TRBD1. Germline CDR1 is LNHNV and CDR2 is YYDKDF (reference sequence). CDR3 length equals 15 residues. V trimming: 6 bases; J trimming: 3 bases; junction bases outside the gene matches: 5. CDR3 loop: CATRRDRGFNQPQHF. CDR3 DNA sequence: TGTGCCACCAGAAGGGACAGGGGTTTCAATCAGCCCCAGCATTTT.

This clonotype has just a few counts. The chain joins TRBV4-3 to TRBJ2-1, with a weak D call TRBD1 (5 bases). Trimming removed 0 bases at V and 2 bases at J, with 8 bases between. The length of the CDR3 is 15 residues. Germline V gives CDR1 LGHNA, CDR2 YSLEER. As DNA, the CDR3 is TGCGCCAGCAGCCAAGACAGGGAAGCCTACAATGAGCAGTTCTTC. Translation: CASSQDREAYNEQFF.

This clonotype was seen at least ten times. Germline and junction disagree at one end, which may indicate a read error. The chain uses TRBV20-1 and TRBJ2-7, with D possibly TRBD1 on 5 matching bases. Germline V lookup: CDR1 DFQATT, CDR2 SNEGSKA (reference sequence). This CDR3 comprises 13 residues. The CDR3 here is CSARDSSSYEQYF. The CDR3 region has the DNA TGCAGTGCAAGAGACAGTTCGTCCTACGAGCAGTACTTC.

At least ten counts were recorded for this clonotype. The chain combines TRBV24-1 with TRBJ2-3, with no clear D. The length of the CDR3 is 13 residues. The V gene's germline CDR1 is KGHDR and CDR2 SFDVKD. V gave up 3 bases and J gave up 2 bases, with 5 bases separating them. This chain's CDR3 is CATSDLPTDTQYF. The CDR3 bases are TGTGCCACCAGTGATCTCCCCACAGATACGCAGTATTTT.

This clonotype was counted many times. The chain is built from TRBV6-5 and TRBJ1-1, with no clear D. The V and J ends lost 0 bases and 1 base respectively, with 12 bases between them. The CDR3 runs 16 residues. Germline CDR1 MNHEY, CDR2 SVGAGI. Written as DNA, the CDR3 is TGTGCCAGCAGTTACTCGGGTAGGGAGACGAACACTGAAGCTTTCTTT. Residues: CASSYSGRETNTEAFF.

V and J are TRBV28 and TRBJ2-2, with a weak D call TRBD1 (5 bases). Germline V gene data show CDR1 as MDHEN and CDR2 as SYDVKM. V gave up 5 bases and J gave up 4 bases, with 17 bases separating them. The CDR3 is made up of 16 amino acids. The CDR3 DNA sequence: TGTGCCAGCAGTCCACTGACAGAGTCGGGCACCGGGGAGCTGTTTTTT. Translating gives CASSPLTESGTGELFF.

This clonotype occurred many times. The V gene is TRBV29-1, the J gene TRBJ2-2, with 8 bases fitting TRBD1. The germline gives CDR1 SQVTM, CDR2 ANQGSEA. CDR3 length: 12 amino acids. V was clipped by 7 bases and J by 5 bases; unmatched bases: 3. The CDR3 region has the DNA TGCAGCGCGACAGGGGAAACCGGGGAGCTGTTTTTT. Translating it yields CSATGETGELFF.